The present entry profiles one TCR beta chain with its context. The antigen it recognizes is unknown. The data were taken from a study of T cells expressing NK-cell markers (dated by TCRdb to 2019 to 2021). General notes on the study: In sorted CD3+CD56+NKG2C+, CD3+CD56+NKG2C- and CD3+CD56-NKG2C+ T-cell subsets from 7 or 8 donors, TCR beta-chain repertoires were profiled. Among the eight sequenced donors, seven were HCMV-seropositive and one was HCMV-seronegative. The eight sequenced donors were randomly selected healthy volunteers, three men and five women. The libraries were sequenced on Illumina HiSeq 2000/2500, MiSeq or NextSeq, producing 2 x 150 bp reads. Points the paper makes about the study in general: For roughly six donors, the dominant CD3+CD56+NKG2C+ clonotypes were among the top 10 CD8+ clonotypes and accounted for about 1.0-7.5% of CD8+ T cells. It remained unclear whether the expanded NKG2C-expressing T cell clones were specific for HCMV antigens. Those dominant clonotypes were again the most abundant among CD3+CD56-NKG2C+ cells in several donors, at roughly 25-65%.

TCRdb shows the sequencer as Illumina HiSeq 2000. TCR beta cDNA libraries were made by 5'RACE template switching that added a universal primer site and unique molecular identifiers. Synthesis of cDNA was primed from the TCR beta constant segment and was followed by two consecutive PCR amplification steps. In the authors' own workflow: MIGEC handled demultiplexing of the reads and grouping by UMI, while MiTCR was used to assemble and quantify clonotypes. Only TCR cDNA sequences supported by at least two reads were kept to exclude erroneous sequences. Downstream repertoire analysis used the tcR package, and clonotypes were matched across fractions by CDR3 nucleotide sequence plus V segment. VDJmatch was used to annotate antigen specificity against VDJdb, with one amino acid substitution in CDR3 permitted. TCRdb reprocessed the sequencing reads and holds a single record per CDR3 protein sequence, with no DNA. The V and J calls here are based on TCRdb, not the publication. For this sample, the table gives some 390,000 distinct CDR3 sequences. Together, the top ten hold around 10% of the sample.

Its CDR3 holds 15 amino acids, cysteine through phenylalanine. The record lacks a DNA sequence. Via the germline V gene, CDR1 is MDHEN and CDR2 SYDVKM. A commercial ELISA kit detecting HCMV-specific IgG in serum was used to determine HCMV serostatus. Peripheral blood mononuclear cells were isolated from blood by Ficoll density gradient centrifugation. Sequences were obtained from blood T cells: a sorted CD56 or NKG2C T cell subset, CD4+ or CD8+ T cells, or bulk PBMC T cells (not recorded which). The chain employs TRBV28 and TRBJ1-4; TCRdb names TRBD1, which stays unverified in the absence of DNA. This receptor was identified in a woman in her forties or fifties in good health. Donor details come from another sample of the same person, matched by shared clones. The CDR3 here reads CASSSPSGTGEKLFF.